These 28 T cell receptor beta chains originate from one sample sequenced in a study of shared clonotypes between healthy human individuals. Assay: immunoSEQ multiplex PCR; the TCRdb copy retains only in-frame clones and omits some. The sample shows 2.5 million or so clones, approximately 94% of them seen only once. The sequenced sample consisted of naive CD4+ T cells sorted from blood. As to subset: CD45RA+ positively selected. The receptors here all came from a man aged 18-30 years in good health.

As DNA, the CDR3 is TGTGCCAGCAGACTTGACAGAAGCAACTATGGCTACACCTTC. Encoded protein: CASRLDRSNYGYTF. The chain joins TRBV6-5 to TRBJ1-2, with D tentatively TRBD1 (5 bases). Germline CDR1 is MNHEY and CDR2 is SVGAGI. CDR3 length: 14 amino acids. Trimming took off 6 bases at V and 2 bases at J, with 13 bases between the two ends.

This chain links TRBV5-1 with TRBJ2-7, with 8 bases lining up with TRBD1. V was clipped by 0 bases and J by 3 bases; unmatched bases: 8. The CDR3 totals 16 residues. Germline values: CDR1 SGHRS, CDR2 YFSETQ. CDR3: CASSLGGTGKHYEQYF. CDR3 nucleotide sequence: TGCGCCAGCAGCTTGGGGGGGACAGGCAAGCACTACGAGCAGTACTTC.

The CDR3, as DNA: TGTGCCATCTCGACCGGACAGGGAGGTGGATGGCCCCAGCATTTT. This codes for CAISTGQGGGWPQHF. The chain employs TRBV10-3 and TRBJ1-5; 8 bases align to TRBD1. Trimming took 8 bases from V and 9 from J; bases not matched to a gene: 15. Germline values: CDR1 ENHRY, CDR2 SYGVKD. The CDR3 contains 15 residues.

This sequence joins TRBV28 and TRBJ2-7, with 7 bases matching TRBD1. The V segment lost 2 bases and the J segment 0 bases; nucleotides outside the gene matches: 4. Per the germline V gene, CDR1 is MDHEN and CDR2 is SYDVKM. The CDR3 is 15 residues long. The CDR3 nucleotides read TGTGCCAGCAGTTTACGACAGGGTTTCTCCTACGAGCAGTACTTC. Encoded protein: CASSLRQGFSYEQYF. The full variable domain, its missing parts supplied by reference TRBV28 and TRBJ2-7, is DVKVTQSSRYLVKRTGEKVFLECVQDMDHENMFWYRQDPGLGLRLIYFSYDVKMKEKGDIPEGYSVSREKKERFSLILESASTNQTSMYLCASSLRQGFSYEQYFGPGTRLTVT.

This chain links TRBV11-2 with TRBJ2-7; 7 bases fit TRBD2. The length of the CDR3 is 15 residues. V was pared by 6 bases and J by 6 bases, with 14 bases of the junction left unmatched. Germline CDR1 and CDR2: SGHAT and FQNNGV. The CDR3 protein is CASSSIQGGPSEQYF. In DNA, the CDR3 is TGTGCCAGCAGTTCAATCCAGGGAGGGCCCTCCGAGCAGTACTTC.

The rearrangement joins TRBV19 to TRBJ1-3; 8 bases are a match to TRBD1. CDR3 length: 13 residues. CDR1 and CDR2 (germline): LNHDA, SQIVND (reference sequence). Losses at the gene ends were 6 bases for V and 8 bases for J; bases not matched to a gene: 6. The CDR3 protein is CASRGDRGHTIYF. The CDR3 DNA follows: TGTGCCAGTAGAGGCGACAGGGGTCACACCATATATTTT.

The CDR3 protein is CASSEAVIGEQYF. CDR3 sequence (DNA): TGTGCCAGCAGTGAAGCTGTGATTGGCGAGCAGTACTTC. The chain couples TRBV2 to TRBJ2-7; D not resolved. Trimming pared 0 bases from V and 6 bases from J, leaving 9 bases between. The CDR3 is made up of 13 amino acids. CDR1 is SNHLY, CDR2 FYNNEI, per germline.

The chain links TRBV5-6 to TRBJ1-4; possibly TRBD1 for D (6 bases). Germline CDR1 is SGHDT and CDR2 is YYEEEE. The CDR3 sequence is 16 residues long. V was cut by 3 bases and J by 7 bases, with 19 bases left in between. This CDR3 reads CASSWGDTGATEKLFF. Here the CDR3 DNA reads TGTGCCAGCAGCTGGGGGGACACGGGAGCGACTGAAAAACTGTTTTTT.

This chain joins TRBV19 and TRBJ2-1; D not certain. The germline V gene has CDR1 LNHDA and CDR2 SQIVND (reference sequence). There are 13 residues in the CDR3. V was pared by 6 bases and J by 9 bases, with 15 bases between. Here the CDR3 DNA reads TGTGCCAGTAGCCCGTTAGTTAGGGTTGAGCAGTTCTTC. This gives the protein CASSPLVRVEQFF.

This sequence joins TRBV5-4 and TRBJ2-2, with 9 positions matching TRBD2. V shed 3 bases, J shed 5 bases, and the junction held 5 bases outside the gene matches. The CDR3 runs 15 residues. Germline V gene sequence: CDR1 SGHNT, CDR2 YYREEE (reference sequence). DNA of the CDR3: TGTGCCAGCAGCTCGGGACTAGCCGTAACCGGGGAGCTGTTTTTT. Protein product: CASSSGLAVTGELFF.

V and J are TRBV7-9 and TRBJ2-5, with 10 bases lining up with TRBD2. This CDR3 comprises 16 residues. With 2 bases clipped from V and 2 bases from J, the junction kept 5 bases outside the gene matches. Germline V gene lookup returns CDR1 SEHNR and CDR2 FQNEAQ (reference sequence). The CDR3 reads CASSLFMTSGQETQYF. The CDR3 DNA reads TGTGCCAGCAGCTTATTTATGACTAGCGGGCAAGAGACCCAGTACTTC. The entire variable domain, with the rest obtained from reference TRBV7-9 and TRBJ2-5, is as follows: DTGVSQNPRHKITKRGQNVTFRCDPISEHNRLYWYRQTLGQGPEFLTYFQNEAQLEKSRLLSDRFSAERPKGSFSTLEIQRTEQGDSAMYLCASSLFMTSGQETQYFGPGTRLLVL.

The chain is built from TRBV5-1 and TRBJ2-1; maybe TRBD2 (6 bases). V lost 5 bases, J lost 0 bases, and 12 bases lay in between. The CDR3 is made up of 15 amino acids. Looked up from germline, CDR1 is SGHRS and CDR2 is YFSETQ. The CDR3 region has the DNA TGCGCCAGCAGGCGCCTAGCGTACTCCTACAATGAGCAGTTCTTC. Its translation is CASRRLAYSYNEQFF.

Only a few counts were recorded for this clone. This chain joins TRBV27 and TRBJ2-5; D is possibly TRBD2 (6 bases). Germline CDR1 is MNHEY and CDR2 is SMNVEV (reference sequence). This CDR3 region has 13 residues. V lost 10 bases and J lost 5, with 17 bases in between. The CDR3 nucleotides read TGTGCCACCGTATCGTGGGGAGGCGAGACCCAGTACTTC. It specifies CATVSWGGETQYF.

The chain employs TRBV7-2 and TRBJ2-1; possible D gene TRBD2, 6 bases. The CDR3 runs 14 residues. Germline loops: CDR1 SGHTA, CDR2 FQGNSA. Trimming left V 8 bases short and J 4 bases short, with 15 bases between. The CDR3 DNA is TGTGCCAGCGCGCGTCCCGGGGGATACAATGAGCAGTTCTTC. It specifies CASARPGGYNEQFF.

V gene TRBV6-1 combines with J gene TRBJ1-2; TRBD1 matches 7 bases. V was pared by 4 bases and J by 6 bases, with 5 bases of the junction left unmatched. CDR3 length equals 13 residues. The germline V gene encodes CDR1 MNHNS and CDR2 SASEGT. The CDR3 region has the DNA TGTGCCAGCAGTGCCAGGGGGAACGATGGCTACACCTTC. This gives the protein CASSARGNDGYTF.

This clone has just one count. V is TRBV27 and J is TRBJ2-7, with TRBD1 matching 9 bases. Germline V gene data show CDR1 as MNHEY and CDR2 as SMNVEV (reference sequence). The trim removed 7 bases at V and 6 bases at J, leaving 7 bases unmatched. This CDR3 region has 13 residues. CDR3 nucleotides: TGTGCCAGCAAGGTGACAGGGGGTTCCGAGCAGTACTTC. The encoded protein is CASKVTGGSEQYF.

About this clone: This sample also contains other DNA sequences that code for the same CDR3. This chain links TRBV10-2 with TRBJ1-5, with 8 positions matching TRBD1. The CDR3 is made up of 14 amino acids. After removal of 4 bases from V and 4 bases from J, the junction contained 3 bases not matched to a gene. CDR1 is WSHSY, CDR2 SAAADI, per germline. The chain's CDR3 is CASSGDRRNQPQHF. The CDR3 coding sequence is TGCGCCAGCAGTGGGGACAGGAGAAATCAGCCCCAGCATTTT.

The genes are TRBV28 and TRBJ2-7, with no clear D. Germline assignment: CDR1 MDHEN and CDR2 SYDVKM. This CDR3 has 16 amino acids. Trimming removed 1 base at V and 6 bases at J, with 19 bases between. CDR3 residues: CASSLLPGQSDREQYF. In DNA form, the CDR3 reads TGTGCCAGCAGTTTATTGCCCGGGCAGTCGGATCGCGAGCAGTACTTC.

This chain uses TRBV10-3 with TRBJ1-5, with a weak D call TRBD1 (5 bases). The germline V and J ends were trimmed by 10 bases and 4 bases, with 14 bases remaining between them. The CDR3 totals 13 residues. In germline, CDR1 is ENHRY, CDR2 SYGVKD. This CDR3 reads CASRAGLNQPQHF. DNA for the CDR3: TGTGCCAGCAGGGCGGGGTTGAATCAGCCCCAGCATTTT.

V is TRBV19 and J is TRBJ1-5; 9 bases agree with TRBD1. The CDR3 is 16 residues long. Trimming cost V 1 base and J 4 bases; bases outside gene matches: 5. Germline CDR1 LNHDA, CDR2 SQIVND (reference sequence). The CDR3 loop is CASSIAGTGLNQPQHF. Written as DNA, the CDR3 is TGTGCCAGTAGTATAGCCGGGACAGGGCTTAATCAGCCCCAGCATTTT.

The J gene is TRBJ2-5, the V gene TRBV30; 9 bases agree with TRBD1. Losses at the gene ends were 2 bases for V and 5 bases for J; bases not matched to a gene: 6. Germline V gene lookup returns CDR1 GTSNPN and CDR2 SVGIG (reference sequence). This CDR3 region has 14 residues. The CDR3 DNA reads TGTGCCTGGAGTCTACAGGGGGCTTGGGAGACCCAGTACTTC. This translates into CAWSLQGAWETQYF.

Notes on this clone: Additional DNA sequences in this sample encode the identical CDR3. This sequence joins TRBV18 and TRBJ1-5; D uncertain. Per the germline V gene, CDR1 is KGHSH and CDR2 is LQKENI. V gave up 0 bases and J gave up 1 base, with 10 bases separating them. The CDR3 has 16 residues. Here the CDR3 DNA reads TGTGCCAGCTCACCACCGGGAACGGACAGCAATCAGCCCCAGCATTTT. Protein product: CASSPPGTDSNQPQHF.

The DNA of the CDR3 is TGTGCCACCAGCAGAGATAGGGCGATCAACGAGCAGTACTTC. It encodes CATSRDRAINEQYF. The J gene is TRBJ2-7, the V gene TRBV15; unclear D gene. The CDR3 has 14 residues. V gave up 0 bases and J gave up 5 bases, with 11 bases separating them. Germline V lookup: CDR1 LNHNV, CDR2 YYDKDF (reference sequence). The complete variable domain, with remaining parts taken from reference TRBV15 and TRBJ2-7, reads DAMVIQNPRYQVTQFGKPVTLSCSQTLNHNVMYWYQQKSSQAPKLLFHYYDKDFNNEADTPDNFQSRRPNTSFCFLDIRSPGLGDTAMYLCATSRDRAINEQYFGPGTRLTVT.

This clone occurred once. The chain uses TRBV15 and TRBJ2-2; the D is unclear. Germline V gene lookup returns CDR1 LNHNV and CDR2 YYDKDF (reference sequence). V lost 5 bases, J lost 7 bases, and 14 bases lay in between. The CDR3 is made up of 14 amino acids. This CDR3 reads CATSRTPVGGELFF. The CDR3 DNA follows: TGTGCCACCAGCCGCACTCCGGTGGGCGGGGAGCTGTTTTTT. Based on the CDR3 plus reference TRBV15 and TRBJ2-2, the full variable domain is DAMVIQNPRYQVTQFGKPVTLSCSQTLNHNVMYWYQQKSSQAPKLLFHYYDKDFNNEADTPDNFQSRRPNTSFCFLDIRSPGLGDTAMYLCATSRTPVGGELFFGEGSRLTVL.

This CDR3 reads CASSLPDRVNTGELFF. The CDR3, as DNA: TGTGCCAGCAGTTTACCGGACAGGGTTAACACCGGGGAGCTGTTTTTT. The chain employs TRBV28 and TRBJ2-2; 8 nucleotides agree with TRBD1. CDR3 length: 16 amino acids. CDR1 and CDR2 (germline): MDHEN, SYDVKM. Trimming cost V 2 bases and J 2 bases; bases outside gene matches: 4.

The genes are TRBV7-2 and TRBJ2-2, with a tentative D call TRBD2 (6 bases). Germline V gene lookup returns CDR1 SGHTA and CDR2 FQGNSA. V shed 5 bases and J shed 10 bases, with 14 bases lying between them. CDR3 length: 13 residues. CDR3 sequence reads: CASSAISGLELFF. CDR3 DNA sequence: TGTGCCAGCAGCGCGATTAGCGGACTGGAGCTGTTTTTT. Full variable domain (missing parts from reference TRBV7-2 and TRBJ2-2): GAGVSQSPSNKVTEKGKDVELRCDPISGHTALYWYRQSLGQGLEFLIYFQGNSAPDKSGLPSDRFSAERTGGSVSTLTIQRTQQEDSAVYLCASSAISGLELFFGEGSRLTVL.

Comments on this clone: Other nucleotide sequences in the sample specify the same CDR3. The rearrangement uses TRBV28 and TRBJ2-5; D is uncertain. This CDR3 spans 13 amino acids. Germline values: CDR1 MDHEN, CDR2 SYDVKM. V was clipped by 1 base and J by 5 bases, with 8 bases between them. The CDR3 region is CASSLSREETQYF. In DNA, the CDR3 is TGTGCCAGCAGTTTATCCCGAGAGGAGACCCAGTACTTC.

Remarks on this clone: Additional DNA sequences in this sample encode the identical CDR3. The V and J genes are TRBV10-3 and TRBJ2-7; 9 bases map to TRBD2. With V trimmed by 0 bases and J by 4 bases, 4 bases remained unmatched. Germline CDR1 is ENHRY and CDR2 is SYGVKD. The CDR3 has 15 amino acids. In DNA form, the CDR3 reads TGTGCCATCAGTGAGTCGGCGGGGGGGCCTTACGAGCAGTACTTC. Protein sequence: CAISESAGGPYEQYF.